The 29 T cell receptor beta chains given below trace back to one sample, sequenced in a study of technical replicates of blood from a handful of donors. Repertoires were generated with immunoSEQ multiplex PCR, while TCRdb's copy carries only in-frame clones and drops some. The data show some 83,000 clones, 85% to 95% seen once. The sequenced material came from T cells isolated from PBMCs. Every receptor here comes from a human donor in good health.

CDR3 loop: CASSFRRDDNEQFF. CDR3 bases: TGTGCCAGCAGCTTCCGGCGGGACGACAATGAGCAGTTCTTC. The chain carries TRBV11-3 and TRBJ2-1; possible D gene TRBD2, 6 bases. The CDR3 covers 14 residues. Trimming stripped 3 bases from V and 5 bases from J, with 11 bases between. Germline CDR1 SGHNT, CDR2 YENEEA.

The rearrangement joins TRBV11-2 to TRBJ2-1; 8 positions agree with TRBD2. There are 15 residues in the CDR3. Germline V lookup: CDR1 SGHAT, CDR2 FQNNGV. V lost 1 base and J lost 8; bases outside the gene matches: 7. The CDR3, as DNA: TGTGCCAGCAGCTTAGTGGTAGCGGGATTTCATGAGCAGTTCTTC. Protein: CASSLVVAGFHEQFF. Filled out from reference TRBV11-2 and TRBJ2-1, the complete variable domain reads EAGVAQSPRYKIIEKRQSVAFWCNPISGHATLYWYQQILGQGPKLLIQFQNNGVVDDSQLPKDRFSAERLKGVDSTLKIQPAKLEDSAVYLCASSLVVAGFHEQFFGPGTRLTVL.

This clone came up once. The rearrangement joins TRBV9 to TRBJ2-1; 8 bases are shared with TRBD2. Germline CDR1 and CDR2: SGDLS and YYNGEE. The CDR3 is made up of 17 amino acids. The ends lost 2 bases at V and 2 bases at J; junction bases unmatched: 9. Written as DNA, the CDR3 is TGTGCCAGCAGCGTCTCGACTAGCGCAATACCCTACAATGAGCAGTTCTTC. It codes for CASSVSTSAIPYNEQFF.

The chain has TRBV28 and TRBJ2-3, with TRBD2 matching over 8 bases. CDR3 length: 18 residues. CDR1 and CDR2 (germline): MDHEN, SYDVKM. The trim removed 3 bases at V and 1 base at J, leaving 12 bases unmatched. CDR3 nucleotides: TGTGCCAGCAGTTTGCCCAGCGGGAGTGGATGGGGCACAGATACGCAGTATTTT. Protein sequence: CASSLPSGSGWGTDTQYF.

This chain uses TRBV4-1 with TRBJ2-1, with 7 bases identical to TRBD1. CDR1 MGHRA and CDR2 YSYEKL come from the germline V gene. CDR3 size: 18 residues. The junction had 16 bases not matched to a gene; V was cut back by 1 base and J by 7 bases. CDR3 sequence reads: CASSQGPPRDSVNNEQFF. In DNA form, the CDR3 reads TGCGCCAGCAGCCAAGGGCCTCCCCGGGACAGTGTCAATAATGAGCAGTTCTTC.

The chain is built from TRBV28 and TRBJ1-2; the D gene is possibly TRBD1 (6 bases). Trimming took off 6 bases at V and 8 bases at J, with 19 bases between the two ends. The CDR3 is 14 residues long. CDR1 and CDR2 from the germline V gene are MDHEN and SYDVKM. The CDR3 DNA is TGTGCCAGCAGCTTAAATAACAGGGTACAGGGCTACACCTTC. Protein product: CASSLNNRVQGYTF.

The V call is TRBV19, the J call TRBJ1-2; a weak D match, TRBD1 (6 bases). Germline V gene data show CDR1 as LNHDA and CDR2 as SQIVND (reference sequence). This CDR3 is 14 amino acids long. The V end was cut by 4 bases, the J end by 5 bases, with 14 bases between. CDR3 in DNA: TGTGCCAGTAGTAACCCGCCAGGGGAATATGGCTACACCTTC. This gives the protein CASSNPPGEYGYTF.

This chain joins TRBV6-5 and TRBJ2-3; 8 bases agree with TRBD2. The germline V gene has CDR1 MNHEY and CDR2 SVGAGI. Trimming took 6 bases from V and 5 from J; bases not matched to a gene: 10. The CDR3 is made up of 15 amino acids. The CDR3, as DNA: TGTGCCAGCAGCACGAAGCGGGAGTATATAGATACGCAGTATTTT. Protein product: CASSTKREYIDTQYF.

This rearrangement joins TRBV7-9 to TRBJ2-7; D not certain. The CDR3 length is 11 residues. V was trimmed by 5 bases and J by 6 bases, leaving 8 bases between them. Germline V CDR1 and CDR2: SEHNR, FQNEAQ (reference sequence). For the CDR3, the DNA is TGTGCCAGCAGCGCCGATAGCGAGCAGTACTTC. Residues: CASSADSEQYF.

The chain carries TRBV25-1 and TRBJ2-3; 10 nucleotides line up with TRBD2. The junction had 5 bases not matched to a gene; V was cut back by 9 bases and J by 5 bases. The CDR3 extends over 13 amino acids. From germline, CDR1 is MGHDK and CDR2 SYGVNS. CDR3 residues: CASLAGAGDTQYF. The CDR3 region has the DNA TGTGCCAGTCTAGCGGGAGCAGGAGATACGCAGTATTTT.

J is TRBJ2-7 and V is TRBV5-6, with 9 bases aligning to TRBD2. Germline trimming cut 4 bases from V and 2 bases from J; bases unmatched to any gene: 4. CDR3 length: 14 residues. CDR1 is SGHDT and CDR2 is YYEEEE in the germline V gene. DNA of the CDR3: TGTGCCAGCAGCCCAGCGGGAGGTCCCTACGAGCAGTACTTC. This codes for CASSPAGGPYEQYF.

V is TRBV6-1 and J is TRBJ1-3, with D possibly being TRBD1 (6 bases). Germline V gives CDR1 MNHNS, CDR2 SASEGT. The CDR3 spans 14 residues. Trimming left V 6 bases short and J 2 bases short, with 11 bases between. The CDR3 nucleotides read TGTGCCAGCAGCCTGAACAGGGCTGGAAACACCATATATTTT. This translates into CASSLNRAGNTIYF.

The chain uses TRBV7-2 and TRBJ2-2; 11 bases agree with TRBD2. There are 17 residues in the CDR3. J gave up 6 bases and V 2 bases, and 8 bases lay outside the gene matches. The V gene's germline CDR1 is SGHTA and CDR2 FQGNSA. The CDR3 region has the DNA TGTGCCAGCAGCTTATTAGCGGGAGGGTATCTAGCCGGGGAGCTGTTTTTT. This codes for CASSLLAGGYLAGELFF.

The chain carries TRBV7-9 and TRBJ2-1, with D possibly TRBD2 on 6 matching bases. Trimming took 2 bases from V and 4 from J, leaving 12 bases between them. The CDR3 runs 15 residues. The germline gives CDR1 SEHNR, CDR2 FQNEAQ (reference sequence). CDR3: CASSLWASEYNEQFF. The CDR3 nucleotides read TGTGCCAGCAGCTTATGGGCTAGCGAGTACAATGAGCAGTTCTTC.

The CDR3, as DNA: TGCGCCAGCAGCCAAGAGAAGCGCCCCTACAATGAGCAGTTCTTC. Its protein product is CASSQEKRPYNEQFF. This rearrangement joins TRBV4-3 to TRBJ2-1; D is ambiguous. The CDR3 is 15 residues long. With 0 bases removed from V and 2 bases from J, the gap between germline ends came to 8 bases. CDR1 is LGHNA and CDR2 is YSLEER in the germline V gene.

CDR3 region: CATGDRGTDTQYF. Here the CDR3 DNA reads TGCGCCACTGGGGACAGGGGCACAGATACGCAGTATTTT. V gene TRBV10-1 combines with J gene TRBJ2-3; 9 nucleotides align to TRBD1. The trim removed 10 bases at V and 1 base at J, leaving 3 bases unmatched. Germline V lookup: CDR1 WNHNN, CDR2 SYGVQD (reference sequence). This CDR3 contains 13 residues.

V and J are TRBV2 and TRBJ2-3, with TRBD1 identical over 10 bases. This CDR3 contains 15 residues. V trimming: 10 bases; J trimming: 4 bases; junction bases outside the gene matches: 11. CDR1 is SNHLY and CDR2 is FYNNEI in the germline V gene. The CDR3 sequence is CATDPGQGGPDTQYF. CDR3 nucleotides: TGTGCCACCGACCCTGGACAGGGGGGGCCAGATACGCAGTATTTT. Variable domain in full (rest from reference TRBV2 and TRBJ2-3): EPEVTQTPSHQVTQMGQEVILRCVPISNHLYFYWYRQILGQKVEFLVSFYNNEISEKSEIFDDQFSVERPDGSNFTLKIRSTKLEDSAMYFCATDPGQGGPDTQYFGPGTRLTVL.

This chain uses TRBV6-5 with TRBJ2-7; D gene ambiguous. Trimming took 6 bases from V and 0 from J, leaving 12 bases between them. CDR1 MNHEY and CDR2 SVGAGI come from the germline V gene. The CDR3 runs to 14 residues. Written as DNA, the CDR3 is TGTGCCAGCAGCAAGACTGCCAGCTCCTACGAGCAGTACTTC. Translating it yields CASSKTASSYEQYF.

The chain combines TRBV6-5 with TRBJ2-5; 9 nucleotides agree with TRBD2. V gave up 6 bases and J gave up 9 bases; unmatched junction bases: 14. The length of the CDR3 is 15 residues. Per the germline V gene, CDR1 is MNHEY and CDR2 is SVGAGI. CDR3 bases: TGTGCCAGCAGCCACCTGACTAGCGGATCAAGGGCCCAGTACTTC. Translating it yields CASSHLTSGSRAQYF.

The CDR3 spells CASSLVGQGLNTEAFF. CDR3 nucleotide sequence: TGCGCCAGCAGCCTTGTGGGACAGGGGCTGAACACTGAAGCTTTCTTT. The chain joins TRBV5-1 to TRBJ1-1, with 10 bases that match TRBD1. This CDR3 comprises 16 residues. In germline, CDR1 is SGHRS, CDR2 YFSETQ. V trimming: 4 bases; J trimming: 0 bases; junction bases outside the gene matches: 6.

The V call is TRBV28, the J call TRBJ1-2; no firm D call. Trimming stripped 8 bases from V and 4 bases from J, with 20 bases between. Germline assignment: CDR1 MDHEN and CDR2 SYDVKM. The CDR3 extends over 15 amino acids. For the CDR3, the DNA is TGTGCCAGCCCCCCCCCACGGGGAGTCTTCTATGGCTACACCTTC. This translates into CASPPPRGVFYGYTF.

This clone came up once. The rearrangement uses TRBV10-3 and TRBJ1-4, with D possibly matching TRBD1 (5 bases). Germline-derived CDR1 and CDR2 are ENHRY and SYGVKD. The CDR3 spans 15 residues. Trimming took 0 bases from V and 7 from J, leaving 12 bases between them. CDR3 coding DNA: TGTGCCATCAGTGAGTCGAAAAGGGGTGGTGAAAAACTGTTTTTT. Protein product: CAISESKRGGEKLFF.

The chain recombines TRBV5-1 with TRBJ2-1; D unresolved. Germline V gene lookup returns CDR1 SGHRS and CDR2 YFSETQ. The CDR3 runs to 13 residues. V lost 1 base and J 5 bases, leaving 7 bases between the germline ends. CDR3 region: CASSLSLNNEQFF. As DNA, the CDR3 is TGCGCCAGCAGCTTGTCCCTAAACAATGAGCAGTTCTTC.

This clone was detected once. The genes are TRBV18 and TRBJ2-2; 9 bases agree with TRBD2. This CDR3 spans 18 amino acids. Germline CDR1 and CDR2: KGHSH and LQKENI. The V and J ends lost 1 base and 5 bases, in that order; junction bases with no gene match: 11. The DNA of the CDR3 is TGTGCCAGCTCACCACTTAATAGCGGGAGTGATGGGACCGGGGAGCTGTTTTTT. Protein: CASSPLNSGSDGTGELFF.

The J gene is TRBJ1-1, the V gene TRBV28, with D perhaps TRBD1 (6 bases). Trimming pared 2 bases from V and 1 base from J, leaving 17 bases between. Germline CDR1 MDHEN, CDR2 SYDVKM. This CDR3 is 17 amino acids long. CDR3 in DNA: TGTGCCAGCAGTTTAGTTTATCGGGGGGCCACGAACACTGAAGCTTTCTTT. It specifies CASSLVYRGATNTEAFF.

The rearrangement links TRBV5-1 to TRBJ1-4, with 9 positions matching TRBD1. The germline gives CDR1 SGHRS, CDR2 YFSETQ. The J segment lost 8 bases and the V segment lost 1 base, leaving 12 bases of the junction unmatched. The length of the CDR3 is 17 residues. This CDR3 reads CASSLSGQGLMGEKLFF. For the CDR3, the DNA is TGCGCCAGCAGCTTGTCCGGACAGGGGCTTATGGGAGAAAAACTGTTTTTT.

This clone has only one observation. This chain joins TRBV6-1 and TRBJ2-3, with D uncertain. The CDR3 length is 12 residues. The germline CDR1 and CDR2 sequences are MNHNS and SASEGT. Trimming removed 9 bases from V and 4 bases from J, with 11 bases in between. CDR3 DNA: TGTGCCAGTCTGATTGCGGCAGATACGCAGTATTTT. Translating gives CASLIAADTQYF.

The table lists this clone with a count of one. The chain uses TRBV5-1 and TRBJ2-7; no clear D. V gave up 4 bases and J gave up 2 bases, with 13 bases separating them. The CDR3 runs to 14 residues. CDR1 is SGHRS, CDR2 YFSETQ, per germline. The CDR3 sequence is CASSELLSTYEQYF. CDR3 coding DNA: TGCGCCAGCAGCGAACTCTTGAGCACCTACGAGCAGTACTTC.

V is TRBV6-4 and J is TRBJ2-3; D remains ambiguous. V gave up 0 bases and J gave up 0 bases, with 10 bases separating them. Looked up from germline, CDR1 is MRHNA and CDR2 is SNTAGT. The CDR3 loop spans 16 amino acids. CDR3 protein: CASSDSARRSTDTQYF. The CDR3 nucleotides are TGTGCCAGCAGTGACTCAGCACGCCGGAGCACAGATACGCAGTATTTT.